Sequencing of this T cell receptor (beta chain) was carried out in a study of T cells after yellow fever vaccination. Germline V gene sequence: CDR1 SEHNR, CDR2 FQNEAQ (reference sequence). This CDR3 spans 13 amino acids. Trimming cost V 3 bases and J 13 bases; bases outside gene matches: 9. This clonotype was seen only a few times. TCRdb reprocessed the 5' RACE reads via MiXCR and lists one record per CDR3 protein. The sample includes over 250,000 distinct CDR3 sequences, roughly 4% seen only once; the top ten take roughly 24%. The clonotype comes from a man between 18 and 29 years old who received the YFV17D yellow fever vaccine. The chain uses TRBV7-9 and TRBJ1-2, with 9 nucleotides matching TRBD1. The starting material was PBMCs, obtained 5 days after the yellow fever booster vaccination. The CDR3 protein is CASSLGQGNRGTF. CDR3 DNA: TGTGCCAGCAGCTTGGGACAGGGAAATAGGGGCACCTTC. Based on the CDR3 plus reference TRBV7-9 and TRBJ1-2, the full variable domain is DTGVSQNPRHKITKRGQNVTFRCDPISEHNRLYWYRQTLGQGPEFLTYFQNEAQLEKSRLLSDRFSAERPKGSFSTLEIQRTEQGDSAMYLCASSLGQGNRGTFGSGTRLTVV.